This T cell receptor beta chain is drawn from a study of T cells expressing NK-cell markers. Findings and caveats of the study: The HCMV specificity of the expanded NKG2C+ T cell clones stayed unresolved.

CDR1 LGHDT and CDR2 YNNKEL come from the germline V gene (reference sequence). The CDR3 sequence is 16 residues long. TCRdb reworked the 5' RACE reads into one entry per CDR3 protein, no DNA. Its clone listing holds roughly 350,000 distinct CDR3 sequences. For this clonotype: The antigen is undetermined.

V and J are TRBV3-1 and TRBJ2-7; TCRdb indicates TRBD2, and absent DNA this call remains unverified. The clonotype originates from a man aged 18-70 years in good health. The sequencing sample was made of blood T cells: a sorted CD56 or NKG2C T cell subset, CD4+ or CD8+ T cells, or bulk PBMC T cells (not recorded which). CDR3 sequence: CASSQGDDRAAYEQYF.